Listed here are 14 T cell receptor beta chains from one sample, sequenced in a study of blood T cells in healthy people across ages. The second PCR ran roughly 7 to 11 cycles with a sample-barcoded 5' primer and J-beta primers. A single record per CDR3 protein comes from TCRdb applying MiXCR to the 5' RACE reads. Among hundreds of thousands of distinct CDR3 sequences listed, under 30% were seen once. A further study also used this sample, focusing on T cells of mothers and their children.

Sequencing used blood. All receptors derive from a boy aged 5-17 years in good health.

This clonotype was picked up a small number of times. This rearrangement joins TRBV20-1 to TRBJ1-2, with D unclear. The germline V gene encodes CDR1 DFQATT and CDR2 SNEGSKA (reference sequence). This CDR3 is 12 amino acids long. V lost 6 bases to trimming and J lost 2 bases, with 10 bases between them. This CDR3 is CSARDLNYGYTF. CDR3 sequence (DNA): TGCAGTGCGCGGGATTTAAACTATGGCTACACCTTC.

The chain combines TRBV5-1 with TRBJ1-4; 9 bases align to TRBD1. J gave up 6 bases and V 3 bases, and 3 bases lay outside the gene matches. The germline CDR1 and CDR2 sequences are SGHRS and YFSETQ. This CDR3 contains 14 residues. The CDR3 bases are TGCGCCAGCAGCTCAGGGACAGGGCATGAAAAACTGTTTTTT. It codes for CASSSGTGHEKLFF.

This chain connects TRBV2 to TRBJ2-7; unclear D gene. Trimming removed 8 bases at V and 4 bases at J, with 18 bases between. The CDR3 totals 14 residues. Germline V lookup: CDR1 SNHLY, CDR2 FYNNEI. The CDR3 loop is CASSNGHKTYEQYF. The CDR3 coding sequence is TGTGCCAGCTCGAACGGCCATAAGACATACGAGCAGTACTTC.

The chain is built from TRBV29-1 and TRBJ2-5; TRBD2 aligns across 13 bases. With V trimmed by 4 bases and J by 4 bases, 3 bases remained unmatched. The CDR3 has 14 residues. Germline V lookup: CDR1 SQVTM, CDR2 ANQGSEA. The CDR3 DNA is TGCAGCGTTGGGGGACTAGCGGGGATAGAGACCCAGTACTTC. It is translated as CSVGGLAGIETQYF.

V is TRBV18 and J is TRBJ2-5, with D possibly matching TRBD2 (5 bases). CDR3 size: 15 residues. From germline, CDR1 is KGHSH and CDR2 LQKENI. Trimming left V 2 bases short and J 2 bases short, with 12 bases between. The CDR3 sequence is CASSPNGELQETQYF. For the CDR3, the DNA is TGTGCCAGCTCACCAAACGGGGAACTTCAAGAGACCCAGTACTTC.

A note on this clonotype: The germline gene is not matched at one end of the junction; a read error may be the cause. V gene TRBV18 combines with J gene TRBJ2-4; TRBD2 matches 14 bases. CDR3 size: 17 residues. Germline V gene lookup returns CDR1 KGHSH and CDR2 LQKENI. The CDR3 loop reads CASSPPGLAGGVNIQYF. The CDR3 nucleotides read TGTGCCAGCTCGCCACCCGGACTAGCGGGAGGAGTGAACATTCAGTACTTC.

This clonotype occurred a few times. CDR3 region: CASKEGLETQYF. CDR3 DNA: TGTGCCAGCAAGGAGGGTTTGGAGACCCAGTACTTC. V usage is TRBV28 and J usage is TRBJ2-5; TRBD2 might be the D (6 bases). The CDR3 sequence is 12 residues long. Trimming took off 7 bases at V and 5 bases at J, with 11 bases between the two ends. From germline, CDR1 is MDHEN and CDR2 SYDVKM.

The chain couples TRBV5-1 to TRBJ2-7; D is undetermined. V lost 2 bases to trimming and J lost 3 bases, with 18 bases between them. The germline gives CDR1 SGHRS, CDR2 YFSETQ. There are 16 residues in the CDR3. CDR3 region: CASSLGPRVQNYEQYF. In nucleotides, the CDR3 is TGCGCCAGCAGCTTAGGCCCACGGGTCCAAAACTACGAGCAGTACTTC.

In its sample, this clonotype was seen a few times. The gene calls are TRBV4-1 and TRBJ2-1; D perhaps matches TRBD2 (6 bases). CDR1 is MGHRA, CDR2 YSYEKL, per germline. The CDR3 runs 17 residues. Trimming left V 0 bases short and J 2 bases short, with 14 bases between. This CDR3 reads CASSQDGYAGTYNEQFF. The CDR3, as DNA: TGCGCCAGCAGCCAAGACGGATATGCGGGAACCTACAATGAGCAGTTCTTC.

This chain connects TRBV6-5 to TRBJ2-2; TRBD2 matches at 8 bases. Losses at the gene ends were 3 bases for V and 1 base for J; bases not matched to a gene: 13. In germline, CDR1 is MNHEY, CDR2 SVGAGI. This CDR3 contains 19 residues. The CDR3 DNA sequence: TGTGCCAGCAGTTATCATCACCGGGTTACTAGCGGGAACACCGGGGAGCTGTTTTTT. Its translation is CASSYHHRVTSGNTGELFF.

The chain couples TRBV11-2 to TRBJ2-3; 11 bases match TRBD2. With 5 bases clipped from V and 4 bases from J, the junction kept 5 bases outside the gene matches. The CDR3 has 15 amino acids. The germline V gene has CDR1 SGHAT and CDR2 FQNNGV. The CDR3 sequence: CASSIIAGGADTQYF. CDR3 DNA sequence: TGTGCCAGCAGCATAATAGCGGGAGGGGCAGATACGCAGTATTTT.

This clonotype was detected only a few times. This chain joins TRBV12-3 or TRBV12-4 and TRBJ1-6; 8 bases are a match to TRBD1. The V and J ends lost 5 bases and 6 bases, in that order; junction bases with no gene match: 3. CDR3 length: 14 amino acids. CDR3 in amino acids: CASSTGGLNSPLHF. Here the CDR3 DNA reads TGTGCCAGCAGTACAGGGGGTCTTAATTCACCCCTCCACTTT.

This clonotype was seen a few times. The chain links TRBV7-2 to TRBJ2-7, with D tentatively TRBD1 or TRBD2 (5 bases each). This CDR3 region has 14 residues. Germline V gene data show CDR1 as SGHTA and CDR2 as FQGNSA. V lost 5 bases and J 3 bases, leaving 14 bases between the germline ends. The CDR3 DNA reads as TGTGCCAGCAGCAACGTCGGGACGAACTACGAGCAGTACTTC. Protein: CASSNVGTNYEQYF.

The rearrangement links TRBV2 to TRBJ2-2; D is unclear. V lost 6 bases, J lost 6 bases, and 11 bases lay in between. CDR1 is SNHLY, CDR2 FYNNEI, per germline. The CDR3 has 13 residues. DNA of the CDR3: TGTGCCAGCAGGGCCGATAGACCCGGGGAGCTGTTTTTT. It codes for CASRADRPGELFF.